This TCR beta chain is from a study of tumor-infiltrating lymphocytes in primary liver carcinoma. Priming with a constant-region primer yielded TCR beta cDNA from 400 to 550 ng total RNA. Slightly modified ARM-PCR, run as three nested multiplex PCR rounds, produced the TCR beta libraries. For approximately 11 cycles apiece, the opening two PCR rounds ran with TRBV1-TRBV30 forward primers and a C-beta reverse primer. TCRdb analysed the multiplex PCR reads with MiXCR anew, one entry per CDR3 protein. The sample carries tens of thousands of distinct CDR3 sequences, around 70% recorded once. Trimming removed 6 bases from V and 9 bases from J; junction bases left unmatched: 10. CDR3 length equals 13 residues. Germline V gives CDR1 MNHNS, CDR2 SASEGT. Co-extraction of RNA and DNA was performed on about 18-33 mg of unsorted bulk tissue.

The sequence came from a man aged 35 to 55 with primary liver carcinoma and hepatitis B virus infection. The sample consisted of liver tumor tissue from sampling region 1. Subset here: tumor region T1, superior pole. The rearrangement joins TRBV6-1 to TRBJ2-7; 8 positions agree with TRBD2. DNA for the CDR3: TGTGCCAGCAGACTAGCGGAGGACTATGGGCAGTACTTC. Translated, it gives CASRLAEDYGQYF.